This T cell receptor (beta chain) is from a study of T cell repertoires in cytomegalovirus infection. Study-level information: The public TCR beta signatures pointed to both CMV infection and matching HLA type. Broader study findings: The ex vivo response was dominated by HLA-C-restricted CMV-specific TCR beta clonotypes. Cumulative frequency (of public TCR beta family members) identified carriers of CMV plus the relevant HLA.

Trimming removed 1 base from V and 9 bases from J, with 7 bases in between. This CDR3 is built from 12 residues. TCRdb ran MiXCR on the reads and lists one entry per CDR3 protein. Among about 60,000 distinct CDR3 sequences, more than 25% were seen once, and the ten largest hold about three quarters. Worth noting for this clonotype: Its antigen remains unknown.

The origin of this receptor is a human donor in good health (CMV status not recorded). Some clones in this sample may be carry-over from other donors' samples. Sequenced input: PBMCs, sequenced either directly or after in vitro stimulation (not recorded which). The chain joins TRBV12-3 or TRBV12-4 to TRBJ2-1; no reliable D call. CDR3 sequence (DNA): TGTGCCAGCAGTTTAGGTGCGGTTGAGCAGTTCTTC. Translated: CASSLGAVEQFF.